The clone carrying this T cell receptor (beta chain) has a handful of counts. Only in-frame clones appear in the TCRdb table, and some are missing; sequencing was by immunoSEQ multiplex PCR. Of around 150,000 clones listed, roughly 80% are singletons. This sample stems from a study of blood T cell repertoires in COVID-19. V lost 3 bases, J lost 1 base, and 7 bases stayed unmatched. Germline values: CDR1 KGHSH, CDR2 LQKENI. The CDR3 extends over 16 amino acids. The sequence came from a man aged 50-59 years who had recovered from COVID-19. Sample: PBMCs or T cells enriched from blood (not recorded which). The rearrangement joins TRBV18 to TRBJ1-1; 8 nucleotides align to TRBD1. The DNA for the CDR3 is TGTGCCAGCTCACCTTCGACCGGGACAGGGAACACTGAAGCTTTCTTT. Amino acid sequence: CASSPSTGTGNTEAFF.